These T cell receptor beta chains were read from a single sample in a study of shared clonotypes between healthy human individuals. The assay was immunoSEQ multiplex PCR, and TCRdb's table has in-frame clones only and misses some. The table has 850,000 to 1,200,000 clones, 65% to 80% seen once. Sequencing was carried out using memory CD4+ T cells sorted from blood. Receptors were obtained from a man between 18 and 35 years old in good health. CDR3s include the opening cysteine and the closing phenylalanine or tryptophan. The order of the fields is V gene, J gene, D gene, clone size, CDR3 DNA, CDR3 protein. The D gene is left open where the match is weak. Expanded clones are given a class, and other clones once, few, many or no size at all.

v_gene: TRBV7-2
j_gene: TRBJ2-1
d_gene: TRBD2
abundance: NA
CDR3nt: TGTGCCAGCAGCCCTCGAGCGGGGGGGTACAATGAGCAGTTCTTC
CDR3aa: CASSPRAGGYNEQFF

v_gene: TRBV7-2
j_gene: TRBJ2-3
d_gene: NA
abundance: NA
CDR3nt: TGTGCCAGCAGCTTAAAAGGGGATACGCAGTATTTT
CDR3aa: CASSLKGDTQYF

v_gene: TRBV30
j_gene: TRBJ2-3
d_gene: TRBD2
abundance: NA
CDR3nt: TGTGCCTGGAGCCTCGGGACTACCCAAGGGGCGCAGTATTTT
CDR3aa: CAWSLGTTQGAQYF

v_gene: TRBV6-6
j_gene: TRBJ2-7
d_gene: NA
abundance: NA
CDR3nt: TGTGCCAGCAGTTACTGGCAGGGATACGAGCAGTACTTC
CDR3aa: CASSYWQGYEQYF

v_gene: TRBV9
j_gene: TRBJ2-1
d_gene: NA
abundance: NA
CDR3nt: TGTGCCAGCAGCTACCTCGGCGGATCATGGGAGCAGTTCTTC
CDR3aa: CASSYLGGSWEQFF

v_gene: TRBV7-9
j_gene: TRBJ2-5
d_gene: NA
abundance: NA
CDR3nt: TGTGCCAGCAGCTTAGTCGGTGGTAACCGGGAGACCCAGTACTTC
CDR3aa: CASSLVGGNRETQYF

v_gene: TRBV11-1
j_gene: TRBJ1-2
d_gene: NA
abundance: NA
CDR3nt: TGTGCCAGCAGCTTCGGGAACCTCAACCCGGGGGGCTACACCTTC
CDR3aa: CASSFGNLNPGGYTF

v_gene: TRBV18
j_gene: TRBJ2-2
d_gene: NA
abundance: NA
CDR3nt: TGTGCCAGCTCACCATTTGGCAGGGAGAACACCGGGGAGCTGTTTTTT
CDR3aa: CASSPFGRENTGELFF

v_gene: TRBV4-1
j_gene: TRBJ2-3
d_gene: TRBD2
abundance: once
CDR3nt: TGCGCCAGCAGCACCTCTACGCTCGCGGGGGGAAACACAGATACGCAGTATTTT
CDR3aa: CASSTSTLAGGNTDTQYF

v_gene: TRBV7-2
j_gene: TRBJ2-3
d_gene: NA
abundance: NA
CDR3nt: TGTGCCAGCAGCCTACGGGACCTCACAGATACGCAGTATTTT
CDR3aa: CASSLRDLTDTQYF

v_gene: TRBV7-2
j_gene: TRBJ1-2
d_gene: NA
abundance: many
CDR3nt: TGTGCCAGCAGCCTCGGGGGTCTCCTCGGTGGCTACACCTTC
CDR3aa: CASSLGGLLGGYTF

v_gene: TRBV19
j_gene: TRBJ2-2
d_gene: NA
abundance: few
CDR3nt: TGTGCCAGTAGTCCAATTCAGGGTACGAACACCGGGGAGCTGTTTTTT
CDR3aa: CASSPIQGTNTGELFF

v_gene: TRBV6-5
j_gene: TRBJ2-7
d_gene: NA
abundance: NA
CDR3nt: TGTACCAGCCGCCGAGATGTGGGCTTCGACGAGCAGTACTTC
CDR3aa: CTSRRDVGFDEQYF

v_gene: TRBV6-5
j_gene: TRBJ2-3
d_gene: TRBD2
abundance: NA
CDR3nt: TGTGCCAGCAGTCGAGGGACTAGCGGGAGTGATACGCAGTATTTT
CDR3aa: CASSRGTSGSDTQYF

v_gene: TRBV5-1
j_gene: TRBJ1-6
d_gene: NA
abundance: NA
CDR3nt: TGCGCCAGCAGCTTGGCGGGCAATTCACCCCTCCACTTT
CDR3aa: CASSLAGNSPLHF

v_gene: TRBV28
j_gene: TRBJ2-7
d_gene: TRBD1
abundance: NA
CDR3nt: TGTGCCAGCAGCCCGACAGGGCCCTACGAGCAGTACTTC
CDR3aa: CASSPTGPYEQYF

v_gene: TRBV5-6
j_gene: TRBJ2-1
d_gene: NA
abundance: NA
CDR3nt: TGTGCCAGCAGCTTTCCTAGCAATGAGCAGTTCTTC
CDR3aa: CASSFPSNEQFF

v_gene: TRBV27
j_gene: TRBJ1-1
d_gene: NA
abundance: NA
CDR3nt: TGTGCCAGCAGTTTCGGGGGATTGACTGAAGCTTTCTTT
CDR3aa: CASSFGGLTEAFF

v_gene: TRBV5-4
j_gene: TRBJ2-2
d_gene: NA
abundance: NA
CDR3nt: TGTGCCAGCAGCCGAAGGGACGGCGCGAACACCGGGGAGCTGTTTTTT
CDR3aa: CASSRRDGANTGELFF

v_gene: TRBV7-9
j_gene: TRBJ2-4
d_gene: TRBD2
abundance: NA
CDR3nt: TGTGCCAGCAGCTTAGTGGCTAGCGGAAACATTCAGTACTTC
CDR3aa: CASSLVASGNIQYF